These 23 T cell receptor beta chains share one sample of origin, sequenced in a study of beta chain features in type 1 diabetes. Study results and limitations: Moderate yet significant TCRB CDR3 shortening was seen in Type 1 diabetes patients in all four CD4+ subsets.

Expressed TCRB transcripts were sequenced because the entire RNA isolate underwent reverse transcription. Profiling relied on immunoSEQ multiplex PCR, and the TCRdb table lists in-frame clones only, not all of them. Of about 640,000 clones in the sample, over 10% are singletons; the top ten hold about 0.11%. These receptors lack a known antigen. The sequenced material came from naive CD4+ T cells from blood. The receptors shown here come from a man aged 25 to 40 with type 1 diabetes.

The rearrangement joins TRBV27 to TRBJ2-7; 13 nucleotides align to TRBD2. The CDR3 runs to 17 residues. The V gene end was trimmed by 6 bases and the J gene end by 2 bases; junction bases not matched to a gene: 10. Per the germline V gene, CDR1 is MNHEY and CDR2 is SMNVEV (reference sequence). The CDR3 reads CASRRGTSGELAYEQYF. For the CDR3, the DNA is TGTGCCAGCAGGAGGGGGACTAGCGGGGAACTTGCCTACGAGCAGTACTTC.

In its sample, this clone was seen a few times. The CDR3 spells CASSPEGHRRGSPLHF. Written as DNA, the CDR3 is TGCGCCAGCAGCCCTGAGGGGCACAGGCGGGGTTCACCCCTCCACTTT. The V and J genes are TRBV4-3 and TRBJ1-6; D possibly corresponds to TRBD1 (5 bases). The V gene lost 4 bases and the J gene lost 9 bases, with 19 bases spanning the gap. CDR1 and CDR2 from the germline V gene are LGHNA and YSLEER. The CDR3 is 16 amino acids.

This clone has just a few counts. V is TRBV5-1 and J is TRBJ2-1, with TRBD1 matching 7 bases. In germline, CDR1 is SGHRS, CDR2 YFSETQ. The V gene end was trimmed by 4 bases and the J gene end by 5 bases; junction bases not matched to a gene: 6. This CDR3 region has 14 residues. CDR3 sequence (DNA): TGCGCCAGCAGCAGGGGACAGTCTGACAATGAGCAGTTCTTC. Its translation: CASSRGQSDNEQFF.

A few counts support this clone. The genes are TRBV27 and TRBJ1-6; D gene ambiguous. The CDR3 has 17 residues. Germline CDR1 reads MNHEY; CDR2 reads SMNVEV (reference sequence). The germline V and J ends were trimmed by 1 base and 0 bases, with 10 bases remaining between them. DNA of the CDR3: TGTGCCAGCAGTTTATTTTGGCGGAGCTCCTATAATTCACCCCTCCACTTT. Protein: CASSLFWRSSYNSPLHF.

Points on this clone: A much larger clone differs from this one at a single base, so this may be a read error. The V call is TRBV7-2, the J call TRBJ2-7; D remains ambiguous. Germline values: CDR1 SGHTA, CDR2 FQGNSA. There are 11 residues in the CDR3. Trimming took off 3 bases at V and 2 bases at J, with 2 bases between the two ends. CDR3 coding DNA: TGTGCCAGCAGCTTCACCTACGAGCAGTACTTC. Protein sequence: CASSFTYEQYF.

This clone appeared a few times. The V call is TRBV5-4, the J call TRBJ1-5, with D uncertain. Trimming stripped 1 base from V and 7 bases from J, with 21 bases between. Germline CDR1 is SGHNT and CDR2 is YYREEE (reference sequence). The CDR3 totals 17 residues. This chain's CDR3 is CASSLFPGSGKGQPQHF. DNA for the CDR3: TGTGCCAGCAGCTTGTTTCCCGGCAGTGGGAAAGGACAGCCCCAGCATTTT.

In its sample, this clone was seen a few times. The genes are TRBV7-3 and TRBJ2-5; D perhaps matches TRBD2 (6 bases). The CDR3 consists of 15 residues. The germline V and J ends were trimmed by 1 base and 3 bases, with 12 bases remaining between them. The germline V gene encodes CDR1 SGHTA and CDR2 FQGTGA. For the CDR3, the DNA is TGTGCCAGCAGCTTAAGGGCGGGGACTGAAGAGACCCAGTACTTC. It codes for CASSLRAGTEETQYF.

The rearrangement links TRBV5-1 to TRBJ2-2; 8 nucleotides align to TRBD1. The CDR3 is 14 amino acids. V shed 4 bases, J shed 4 bases, and the junction held 3 bases outside the gene matches. Germline loops: CDR1 SGHRS, CDR2 YFSETQ. The CDR3 protein is CASSADRGTGELFF. CDR3 nucleotide sequence: TGCGCCAGCAGCGCTGACAGGGGCACCGGGGAGCTGTTTTTT.

The chain combines TRBV7-9 with TRBJ2-2; D gene unclear. The CDR3 loop spans 14 amino acids. V lost 6 bases to trimming and J lost 4 bases, with 12 bases between them. The germline V gene has CDR1 SEHNR and CDR2 FQNEAQ (reference sequence). The CDR3 spells CASSTDLPTGELFF. In DNA form, the CDR3 reads TGTGCCAGCAGTACAGATTTACCCACCGGGGAGCTGTTTTTT.

This clone was counted only a few times. The identical CDR3 is also encoded by other nucleotide sequences in the sample. This chain connects TRBV28 to TRBJ2-6, with D hard to call. This CDR3 has 15 residues. Looked up from germline, CDR1 is MDHEN and CDR2 is SYDVKM. V was pared by 5 bases and J by 2 bases, with 10 bases between. The CDR3 sequence is CASSLSPAGANVLTF. The CDR3 DNA sequence: TGTGCCAGCAGTCTTTCACCCGCTGGGGCCAACGTCCTGACTTTC.

In this sample, this clone turned up a few times. The rearrangement uses TRBV10-3 and TRBJ2-1; no clear D gene. The CDR3 length is 11 residues. V shed 5 bases and J shed 6 bases, with 5 bases lying between them. CDR1 ENHRY and CDR2 SYGVKD come from the germline V gene. CDR3 sequence reads: CAISSGNEQFF. The CDR3 coding sequence is TGTGCCATCAGTTCGGGCAATGAGCAGTTCTTC.

The rearrangement uses TRBV9 and TRBJ1-2; D gene unclear. V was pared by 4 bases and J by 3 bases, with 10 bases between. Germline V gives CDR1 SGDLS, CDR2 YYNGEE. The CDR3 spans 13 residues. CDR3 in DNA: TGTGCCAGCAGCCCTTCCGGGGACTATGGCTACACCTTC. This sequence encodes CASSPSGDYGYTF.

The genes are TRBV5-1 and TRBJ2-1, with D possibly TRBD1 on 6 matching bases. The CDR3 spans 15 residues. V was cut by 0 bases and J by 1 base, with 8 bases left in between. The V gene's germline CDR1 is SGHRS and CDR2 YFSETQ. The CDR3 sequence is CASSLEGESYNEQFF. The CDR3 DNA sequence: TGCGCCAGCAGCTTGGAGGGGGAGTCCTACAATGAGCAGTTCTTC.

On this clone itself: This may be a read error, as it is one base from a much larger clone. Other DNA sequences of this sample code for an identical CDR3. V usage is TRBV6-6 and J usage is TRBJ2-7; D ambiguous. V was pared by 4 bases and J by 3 bases, with 4 bases between. Germline V gene data show CDR1 as MNHNY and CDR2 as SVGAGI (reference sequence). The CDR3 covers 11 residues. CDR3 in amino acids: CASSSYYEQYF. CDR3 coding DNA: TGTGCCAGCAGTTCCTACTACGAGCAGTACTTC.

The J gene is TRBJ2-7, the V gene TRBV7-9, with D perhaps TRBD2 (6 bases). The CDR3 totals 15 residues. Trimming removed 4 bases at V and 2 bases at J, with 15 bases between. Germline values: CDR1 SEHNR, CDR2 FQNEAQ (reference sequence). CDR3 sequence reads: CASSSYPGLPYEQYF. In DNA, the CDR3 is TGTGCCAGCAGCTCCTATCCGGGACTCCCCTACGAGCAGTACTTC. Full variable domain (rest looked up from reference TRBV7-9 and TRBJ2-7): DTGVSQNPRHKITKRGQNVTFRCDPISEHNRLYWYRQTLGQGPEFLTYFQNEAQLEKSRLLSDRFSAERPKGSFSTLEIQRTEQGDSAMYLCASSSYPGLPYEQYFGPGTRLTVT.

The chain is built from TRBV7-9 and TRBJ1-5; D may be TRBD1 (6 bases). CDR1 and CDR2 (germline): SEHNR, FQNEAQ (reference sequence). The CDR3 is 15 amino acids. Trimming took off 2 bases at V and 4 bases at J, with 12 bases between the two ends. CDR3 sequence: CASSLSGTPNQPQHF. CDR3 sequence (DNA): TGTGCCAGCAGCTTAAGCGGGACACCTAATCAGCCCCAGCATTTT.

This clone was observed a handful of times. This rearrangement joins TRBV7-2 to TRBJ1-4, with TRBD1 as a possible D gene (6 bases). CDR1 and CDR2 (germline): SGHTA, FQGNSA. Trimming took off 3 bases at V and 0 bases at J, with 8 bases between the two ends. The CDR3 sequence is 15 residues long. The CDR3 DNA is TGTGCCAGCAGCTTCGGACAGTCAACTAATGAAAAACTGTTTTTT. It is translated as CASSFGQSTNEKLFF.

This clone was seen ten or more times. Distinct nucleotide sequences in the sample also encode this CDR3. The chain recombines TRBV9 with TRBJ2-6; D not resolved. The CDR3 is 14 residues long. Trimming shortened V by 4 bases and J by 0 bases, and 5 bases separated the two germline ends. Germline CDR1 reads SGDLS; CDR2 reads YYNGEE. CDR3 sequence reads: CASSPRSGANVLTF. Here the CDR3 DNA reads TGTGCCAGCAGCCCCCGCTCTGGGGCCAACGTCCTGACTTTC.

The chain employs TRBV6-5 and TRBJ1-6; no firm D call. Trimming cost V 0 bases and J 10 bases, with 16 bases left between them. CDR3 length: 16 residues. CDR1 is MNHEY and CDR2 is SVGAGI in the germline V gene. For the CDR3, the DNA is TGTGCCAGCAGTTACTCGAACGCCGGGAACCCATCACCCCTCCACTTT. Translation gives CASSYSNAGNPSPLHF.

A few counts support this clone. The genes are TRBV25-1 and TRBJ1-3; D is unresolved. V dropped 3 bases and J dropped 4 bases, with 10 bases sitting between them. Germline V gives CDR1 MGHDK, CDR2 SYGVNS. This CDR3 region has 14 residues. CDR3 DNA: TGTGCCAGCAGTGACGGCAGAGGGGGAAACACCATATATTTT. It is translated as CASSDGRGGNTIYF.

This clone was seen more than once but under ten times. The CDR3 region has the DNA TGTGCCAGCAGTTCGGGACAGATAGAGACCCAGTACTTC. Its protein is CASSSGQIETQYF. The V call is TRBV28, the J call TRBJ2-5; 7 positions agree with TRBD1. The germline V gene encodes CDR1 MDHEN and CDR2 SYDVKM. The V gene end was trimmed by 4 bases and the J gene end by 4 bases; junction bases not matched to a gene: 3. This CDR3 has 13 residues.

The V gene is TRBV9, the J gene TRBJ1-2; D perhaps matches TRBD1 (5 bases). V lost 4 bases and J 6 bases, leaving 16 bases between the germline ends. Looked up from germline, CDR1 is SGDLS and CDR2 is YYNGEE. The CDR3 loop spans 14 amino acids. CDR3 nucleotide sequence: TGTGCCAGCAGCCCTTCCCTACAGGAGAATGGCTACACCTTC. This sequence encodes CASSPSLQENGYTF.

The V call is TRBV9, the J call TRBJ1-2; 8 positions agree with TRBD1. CDR3 length: 16 amino acids. J was trimmed by 3 bases and V by 3 bases; bases with no gene match: 10. In germline, CDR1 is SGDLS, CDR2 YYNGEE. The CDR3 DNA reads TGTGCCAGCAGCGCCATTTGGACAGGGACGGACTATGGCTACACCTTC. The encoded protein is CASSAIWTGTDYGYTF.